Shown below are 4 T cell receptor beta chains from a single sample sequenced in a study of T cell repertoires in cytomegalovirus infection (dated by TCRdb to the late 2010s). The instrument given in TCRdb is Illumina HiSeq 1500. TCRdb reprocessed the public reads (quality trimming at Q25 with fastp, clone calling with MiXCR) and kept in-frame beta chains. Duplicate CDR3 protein sequences are folded into a single record with the most common DNA and genes. The sample data list more than 500,000 distinct CDR3 sequences, and 15% to 20% of these were observed just once. The biggest ten clones account for approximately 24% of the sample. The sequenced sample was CD8+ T cells from PBMCs. These receptors all come from a human donor in good health (CMV status not recorded). Some clones in this sample may be carry-over from other donors' samples.

This clonotype was seen repeatedly, ten times or more. The CDR3, as DNA: TGTGCCAGCAGCCCCAATGGGGAGGTGGCCACAACCGGGGAGCTGTTTTTT. It specifies CASSPNGEVATTGELFF. The chain employs TRBV27 and TRBJ2-2, with D perhaps matching TRBD2 (6 bases). Trimming cost V 6 bases and J 5 bases, with 22 bases left between them. The CDR3 extends over 17 amino acids. The V gene's germline CDR1 is MNHEY and CDR2 SMNVEV (reference sequence).

This clonotype was found a few times. V is TRBV7-4 and J is TRBJ1-2, with a possible D match to TRBD1 (6 bases). Trimming took off 3 bases at V and 3 bases at J, with 14 bases between the two ends. CDR3 length: 15 residues. Germline CDR1 reads SGHVT; CDR2 reads SQSDAQ. Written as DNA, the CDR3 is TGTGCCAGCAGCTTCGATCGGGGGGCCGACTATGGCTACACCTTC. Amino acids: CASSFDRGADYGYTF.

The chain joins TRBV6-5 to TRBJ2-3; D is possibly TRBD1 (5 bases). The V gene lost 8 bases and the J gene lost 6 bases, with 9 bases spanning the gap. CDR1 is MNHEY and CDR2 is SVGAGI in the germline V gene. This CDR3 comprises 11 residues. The CDR3 reads CASVGPDTQYF. CDR3 bases: TGTGCCAGCGTGGGGCCCGATACGCAGTATTTT.

The rearrangement links TRBV29-1 to TRBJ1-1; possibly TRBD1 for D (5 bases). In germline, CDR1 is SQVTM, CDR2 ANQGSEA. Trimming cost V 3 bases and J 2 bases, with 13 bases left between them. The CDR3 length is 14 residues. The CDR3 spells CSVDIGRVNTEAFF. The CDR3 DNA is TGCAGCGTTGATATTGGCAGGGTAAACACTGAAGCTTTCTTT.